Included here is one T cell receptor beta chain sequence, with context. What this receptor recognizes is not known. Base-call qualities are not available, and no considerably larger clone is one nucleotide away. Rearranged TRB sequences spanning V, D and J segments were amplified in a multiplex touch-down PCR with a mixed TRB-A/B primer pool. Illumina adapters and sample indices were attached to the amplicons through two consecutive PCR reactions run with Phusion HS II polymerase. Amplicons were gel-purified using the NucleoSpin Gel and PCR Clean-up kit and were subsequently checked with Qubit and an Agilent 2100 Bioanalyzer. The libraries were sequenced on an Illumina MiSeq with 600-cycle, single-indexed, paired-end runs. From the authors' description of their analysis: TRB sequences were processed with MiXCR versions 2.12 and 3.0.5. Each unique CDR3 nucleotide sequence counted as one clone, and only productive sequences with at least two reads were retained. Shannon diversity, evenness, clonality (one minus evenness), and alpha-parameterized diversity profiles from alpha 0 to 5 were included as repertoire metrics. The IGoR algorithm was used to compute generation probabilities of clones in paired pre- and post-chemotherapy samples. TCRdb reran the public reads through fastp at Q25 and MiXCR, keeping productive beta chains. When rows share a CDR3 protein, they turn into one entry using the most common DNA and genes. These V and J calls originate from TCRdb's pipeline instead of the authors' own analysis. This sample holds under 8,500 distinct CDR3 sequences; about 30% were observed only once. Of the sample, about 10% is held by the ten largest clones.

The sample belongs to a study of T cell repertoires in aging, cancer and after chemotherapy (dated by TCRdb to about 2019). As for the study more broadly: Donors were distributed across six age groups ranging from 30 or younger to 70 or older, with at least three individuals included per group. To examine immunoaging and T cell reconstitution after chemotherapy, the study profiled TCR beta repertoires in peripheral blood from healthy donors and cancer patients. A cohort of 220 or so cancer patients (around 93 with hematological and 124 with solid cancers) was assembled, and about 100 healthy donors were included as a reference group. Control TCR repertoires from healthy donors were recorded over several months to years, and clear clonal overlap was observed across re-sampling. The complete dataset included about 8.8 million TCR reads. Broad study findings and their caveats: In healthy donors, the decline in TCR diversity with age was mainly due to loss of richness, whereas in cancer patients loss of evenness also played a role. In both cancer cohorts, the median generation probability rose over the chemotherapy interval, which suggests that the repertoire was reconstituted through rebound thymic output. Compared with age-matched healthy donors, untreated patients with either hematological or solid cancers had significantly lower TCR diversity in the blood along with higher clonality. According to the authors, the repertoire data do not permit conclusions about immunological memory after chemotherapy.

The germline V gene yields KGHSH for CDR1 and LQKENI for CDR2. The CDR3 has 13 amino acids, counting the end cysteine and phenylalanine. The sequence is cut down to CDR3 DNA, 39 bases in frame from base 1. For this chain, trimming is 6 bases at the V end and 11 bases at the J end, and the number of junction bases without a gene match is 12. TCR beta rearrangements were amplified from genomic DNA extracted from peripheral blood rather than from sorted cells or RNA. Specimen: blood. The receptor was derived from a human donor in good health. The chain was built from TRBV18 and TRBJ1-1; 7 central nucleotides agree with TRBD1. The CDR3 protein sequence reads: CASSPPDRPRAFF. The DNA sequence is TGTGCCAGCTCCCCCCCGGACAGGCCCCGGGCTTTCTTT.